These 3 T cell receptor beta chains came from one sample sequenced in a study of post-analysis software for immune sequencing data. Study results and caveats: The five TRBV segments detected at higher frequency in patients than in controls included TRBV5-6, TRBV5-1 and TRBV20-1.

No antigen has been assigned to these receptors. Carried by the TCR beta cDNA libraries were unique molecular identifiers. A single record per CDR3 protein comes from TCRdb applying MiXCR to the PCR reads. The sample records roughly 730,000 distinct CDR3 sequences, 30% being singletons. Sequences were obtained from blood. These receptors came from a girl between 10 and 17 years old with multiple sclerosis.

The sample holds a few counts of this clonotype. The chain employs TRBV27 and TRBJ2-3; D possibly corresponds to TRBD2 (6 bases). V dropped 5 bases and J dropped 6 bases, with 15 bases sitting between them. The length of the CDR3 is 14 residues. Germline CDR1 MNHEY, CDR2 SMNVEV (reference sequence). CDR3 sequence reads: CASSTRLVSDTQYF. DNA for the CDR3: TGTGCCAGCAGTACCCGACTAGTATCTGATACGCAGTATTTT.

Comments on this clonotype: A much bigger clone sits one base away, suggesting this may be a read error. The rearrangement links TRBV28 to TRBJ2-3; D might be TRBD2 (6 bases). The CDR3 runs 16 residues. Germline assignment: CDR1 MDHEN and CDR2 SYDVKM. Deletions cut 5 bases from V and 0 bases from J, with 15 bases between. CDR3 in DNA: TGTGCCAGCAGTAGGACGTGGCGGGGTAGCACAGATACGCAGTATTTT. It is translated as CASSRTWRGSTDTQYF.

This chain connects TRBV3-1 to TRBJ2-5; possibly TRBD1 or TRBD2 for D (6 bases each). Germline V lookup: CDR1 LGHDT, CDR2 YNNKEL (reference sequence). Trimming left V 3 bases short and J 5 bases short, with 16 bases between. The CDR3 length is 15 residues. DNA of the CDR3: TGTGCCAGCAGCCAGTGGGGGGCGTCCGGGGAGACCCAGTACTTC. This gives the protein CASSQWGASGETQYF.